The next 27 T cell receptor beta chains were all read from a single sample in a study of chemoradiotherapy in HPV16-positive cancers. The method was immunoSEQ multiplex PCR; TCRdb's version includes in-frame clones alone and lacks a portion of them. The repertoire consists of over 15,000 clones, with roughly 89% occurring once and the leading ten covering around 2%. Material: blood, obtained from a patient who underwent chemoradiotherapy. These receptors were collected from a human donor with HPV-associated anogenital cancer.

This clone showed up just once. This rearrangement joins TRBV28 to TRBJ2-7; 7 bases line up with TRBD2. The CDR3 totals 12 residues. Germline V lookup: CDR1 MDHEN, CDR2 SYDVKM. Trimming removed 3 bases from V and 6 bases from J; junction bases left unmatched: 2. The CDR3 DNA reads as TGTGCCAGCAGTTTTCGCGGGGGCGAGCAGTACTTC. Protein: CASSFRGGEQYF.

This chain links TRBV14 with TRBJ2-3, with no clear D. CDR3 length: 14 amino acids. With 4 bases removed from V and 2 bases from J, the gap between germline ends came to 10 bases. From germline, CDR1 is SGHDN and CDR2 FVKESK. The CDR3 bases are TGTGCCAGCAGCCGCCCGATCAACACAGATACGCAGTATTTT. As protein: CASSRPINTDTQYF.

The chain recombines TRBV7-9 with TRBJ1-4, with 8 bases lining up with TRBD1. Germline CDR1 is SEHNR and CDR2 is FQNEAQ (reference sequence). The CDR3 totals 14 residues. The trim removed 1 base at V and 7 bases at J, leaving 2 bases unmatched. CDR3 in amino acids: CASSLGTGGEKLFF. The DNA for the CDR3 is TGTGCCAGCAGCTTAGGCACAGGGGGTGAAAAACTGTTTTTT.

The J gene is TRBJ2-2, the V gene TRBV2; the match to TRBD2 covers 8 bases. The J segment lost 5 bases and the V segment lost 5 bases, leaving 4 bases of the junction unmatched. Germline V lookup: CDR1 SNHLY, CDR2 FYNNEI. The CDR3 covers 14 residues. CDR3 sequence (DNA): TGTGCCAGCAGTCTCGGGAGGGGGACCGGGGAGCTGTTTTTT. Translating it yields CASSLGRGTGELFF.

This chain connects TRBV7-2 to TRBJ1-1; D perhaps matches TRBD1 (5 bases). The V gene's germline CDR1 is SGHTA and CDR2 FQGNSA. The length of the CDR3 is 16 residues. V lost 6 bases, J lost 4 bases, and 21 bases lay in between. The CDR3 region is CASREFGGGPVTEAFF. As DNA, the CDR3 is TGTGCCAGCAGGGAGTTTGGGGGGGGACCCGTCACTGAAGCTTTCTTT.

The CDR3 DNA is TGTGCCAGCAGCTTAGTCACAGGCCCTCTTGGGGAGCAGTACTTC. It translates to CASSLVTGPLGEQYF. This sequence joins TRBV7-9 and TRBJ2-7; possibly TRBD1 for D (5 bases). Trimming pared 1 base from V and 7 bases from J, leaving 17 bases between. The V gene's germline CDR1 is SEHNR and CDR2 FQNEAQ (reference sequence). This CDR3 contains 15 residues.

This clone has a handful of counts. The rearrangement uses TRBV6-5 and TRBJ2-1; TRBD2 matches at 10 bases. Losses at the gene ends were 0 bases for V and 8 bases for J; bases not matched to a gene: 4. The CDR3 is 15 residues long. Per germline, CDR1 MNHEY and CDR2 SVGAGI. The CDR3 loop is CASSYSASGSYEQFF. CDR3 bases: TGTGCCAGCAGTTACTCGGCTAGCGGGAGTTATGAGCAGTTCTTC.

The genes are TRBV19 and TRBJ1-2; perhaps TRBD1 as D (5 bases). Germline V gene data show CDR1 as LNHDA and CDR2 as SQIVND (reference sequence). The CDR3 is 12 residues long. V lost 2 bases and J lost 12, with 13 bases in between. The CDR3 DNA reads as TGTGCCAGTAGTATAAGTTGGGACGAGCACACCTTC. Translated: CASSISWDEHTF.

The chain links TRBV29-1 to TRBJ2-3; possible D gene TRBD1, 6 bases. The CDR3 covers 15 residues. Germline V lookup: CDR1 SQVTM, CDR2 ANQGSEA. Trimming took off 4 bases at V and 1 base at J, with 15 bases between the two ends. The CDR3 nucleotides read TGCAGCGTTGTGACAGGCCAACGCGGCACAGATACGCAGTATTTT. Translating gives CSVVTGQRGTDTQYF.

CDR3 in amino acids: CASSADSSGANVLTF. For the CDR3, the DNA is TGTGCCAGCAGCGCTGACAGCTCTGGGGCCAACGTCCTGACTTTC. This rearrangement joins TRBV11-1 to TRBJ2-6, with D possibly matching TRBD1 (5 bases). V was cut by 5 bases and J by 0 bases, with 8 bases left in between. This CDR3 is built from 15 residues. Germline V CDR1 and CDR2: SGHAT, FQDESV (reference sequence).

This clone was found once. The chain has TRBV27 and TRBJ2-5, with D hard to call. CDR3 length equals 12 residues. The V end lost 6 bases, the J end lost 5 bases, and 10 bases lay between the germline ends. Germline V CDR1 and CDR2: MNHEY, SMNVEV (reference sequence). Here the CDR3 reads CASRSLGETQYF. CDR3 bases: TGTGCCAGCAGGTCCCTGGGGGAGACCCAGTACTTC.

The chain carries TRBV9 and TRBJ2-4; 9 bases line up with TRBD1. After removal of 4 bases from V and 7 bases from J, the junction contained 9 bases not matched to a gene. Germline CDR1 and CDR2: SGDLS and YYNGEE. This CDR3 spans 15 amino acids. CDR3 sequence reads: CASSTHTGGYNIQYF. The CDR3 nucleotides are TGTGCCAGCAGCACCCATACAGGGGGCTATAACATTCAGTACTTC.

V usage is TRBV2 and J usage is TRBJ2-7; 7 positions match TRBD1. Germline CDR1 SNHLY, CDR2 FYNNEI. Trimming cost V 4 bases and J 6 bases; bases outside gene matches: 9. This CDR3 region has 14 residues. The CDR3 DNA is TGTGCCAGCAGTGTTTGGGGACAGATAAGCGAGCAGTACTTC. Its translation: CASSVWGQISEQYF.

This chain connects TRBV13 to TRBJ2-3; no clear D. The V end lost 1 base, the J end lost 0 bases, and 8 bases lay between the germline ends. CDR3 length equals 15 residues. CDR1 is PRHDT, CDR2 FYEKMQ, per germline (reference sequence). CDR3 in DNA: TGTGCCAGCAGCTTAGATAGGACCAGCACAGATACGCAGTATTTT. It translates to CASSLDRTSTDTQYF.

The chain joins TRBV19 to TRBJ2-7; TRBD2 aligns across 7 bases. This CDR3 spans 16 amino acids. The germline gives CDR1 LNHDA, CDR2 SQIVND (reference sequence). V shed 2 bases, J shed 2 bases, and the junction held 9 bases outside the gene matches. CDR3 DNA: TGTGCCAGTAGTATACTTGGGGGAGGGCCGACCTACGAGCAGTACTTC. This codes for CASSILGGGPTYEQYF. Drawing the rest from reference TRBV19 and TRBJ2-7, the complete variable domain is DGGITQSPKYLFRKEGQNVTLSCEQNLNHDAMYWYRQDPGQGLRLIYYSQIVNDFQKGDIAEGYSVSREKKESFPLTVTSAQKNPTAFYLCASSILGGGPTYEQYFGPGTRLTVT.

J is TRBJ2-1 and V is TRBV19; 10 bases match TRBD1. Germline V gene sequence: CDR1 LNHDA, CDR2 SQIVND (reference sequence). The CDR3 has 15 amino acids. The V gene end was trimmed by 9 bases and the J gene end by 8 bases; junction bases not matched to a gene: 13. CDR3 sequence reads: CARVLSGQGLDEQFF. CDR3 coding DNA: TGTGCCAGAGTCCTATCGGGACAGGGGTTGGATGAGCAGTTCTTC.

This chain links TRBV2 with TRBJ2-7; 8 bases are a match to TRBD1. The CDR3 has 14 amino acids. Looked up from germline, CDR1 is SNHLY and CDR2 is FYNNEI. V lost 5 bases, J lost 7 bases, and 10 bases stayed unmatched. The CDR3 DNA sequence: TGTGCCAGCAGTTTGGGACAGGCCCGCCGAGAGCAGTACTTC. Translating it yields CASSLGQARREQYF.

The table lists this clone with a count of one. The gene calls are TRBV5-4 and TRBJ2-5; D is perhaps TRBD1 or TRBD2 (6 bases each). V lost 0 bases to trimming and J lost 2 bases, with 8 bases between them. Germline lookup yields CDR1 SGHNT and CDR2 YYREEE (reference sequence). This CDR3 contains 14 residues. As DNA, the CDR3 is TGTGCCAGCAGCTTGGCGGGGGCGCAAGAGACCCAGTACTTC. Translated: CASSLAGAQETQYF.

The chain links TRBV7-9 to TRBJ2-3; D perhaps matches TRBD2 (6 bases). Looked up from germline, CDR1 is SEHNR and CDR2 is FQNEAQ (reference sequence). V was pared by 5 bases and J by 0 bases, with 12 bases between. The CDR3 runs 15 residues. The CDR3 DNA follows: TGTGCCAGCAGCCCCCCCGGAGGGAGCACAGATACGCAGTATTTT. Translation gives CASSPPGGSTDTQYF.

This sequence joins TRBV6-1 and TRBJ2-1; no definite D call. The CDR3 has 10 residues. CDR1 is MNHNS and CDR2 is SASEGT in the germline V gene. V lost 7 bases to trimming and J lost 7 bases, with 5 bases between them. CDR3 DNA sequence: TGTGCCAGCAATAGTAATGAGCAGTTCTTC. Translation: CASNSNEQFF.

The chain combines TRBV20-1 with TRBJ1-2; the D is unclear. This CDR3 is built from 11 residues. Germline-derived CDR1 and CDR2 are DFQATT and SNEGSKA (reference sequence). CDR3 sequence: CREGGNYGYTF. The CDR3 DNA reads as TGCAGGGAAGGTGGAAACTATGGCTACACCTTC.

DNA of the CDR3: TGTGCCAGCAGCCGGGCGTCTATTAACTATGGCTACACCTTC. The encoded protein is CASSRASINYGYTF. This sequence joins TRBV4-2 and TRBJ1-2, with D hard to call. The germline V and J ends were trimmed by 4 bases and 1 base, with 10 bases remaining between them. This CDR3 has 14 amino acids. Germline assignment: CDR1 LGHNA and CDR2 YNFKEQ.

V and J are TRBV6-4 and TRBJ2-1, with 13 bases aligning to TRBD2. Trimming took 4 bases from V and 8 from J; bases not matched to a gene: 5. The CDR3 totals 15 residues. Germline V gene sequence: CDR1 MRHNA, CDR2 SNTAGT. CDR3 residues: CASSGLAGGGHEQFF. CDR3 DNA: TGTGCCAGCAGTGGACTAGCGGGAGGTGGCCATGAGCAGTTCTTC.

The V call is TRBV7-9, the J call TRBJ2-1; 12 nucleotides align to TRBD2. V lost 6 bases and J lost 9; bases outside the gene matches: 12. Germline V gene sequence: CDR1 SEHNR, CDR2 FQNEAQ (reference sequence). The CDR3 contains 16 residues. CDR3 coding DNA: TGTGCCAGCAGAAACCTAGCGGGAGGGCCCCTTCGTGAGCAGTTCTTC. It is translated as CASRNLAGGPLREQFF.

This chain connects TRBV9 to TRBJ2-2; D assignment may be TRBD1 or TRBD2 (5 bases each). The CDR3 loop spans 16 amino acids. V was shortened by 2 bases and J by 5 bases, with 16 bases between the two germline ends. CDR1 and CDR2 from the germline V gene are SGDLS and YYNGEE. CDR3 sequence: CASSVRVGRSTGELFF. For the CDR3, the DNA is TGTGCCAGCAGCGTGAGAGTGGGACGCTCAACCGGGGAGCTGTTTTTT.

The chain carries TRBV6-5 and TRBJ2-7; 7 positions match TRBD1. Germline V gene lookup returns CDR1 MNHEY and CDR2 SVGAGI. The CDR3 has 13 residues. Losses at the gene ends were 3 bases for V and 9 bases for J; bases not matched to a gene: 8. The CDR3 loop reads CASSYSTWDRQYF. CDR3 DNA sequence: TGTGCCAGCAGTTATTCTACCTGGGACAGGCAGTACTTC.

The CDR3 sequence: CASSQGYSRNEQFF. The CDR3 DNA reads as TGTGCCAGTAGTCAAGGGTACAGTCGCAATGAGCAGTTCTTC. V and J are TRBV19 and TRBJ2-1, with no clear D. Trimming stripped 5 bases from V and 6 bases from J, with 14 bases between. Germline V CDR1 and CDR2: LNHDA, SQIVND (reference sequence). This CDR3 spans 14 amino acids. The full variable domain, rest sourced from reference TRBV19 and TRBJ2-1, is DGGITQSPKYLFRKEGQNVTLSCEQNLNHDAMYWYRQDPGQGLRLIYYSQIVNDFQKGDIAEGYSVSREKKESFPLTVTSAQKNPTAFYLCASSQGYSRNEQFFGPGTRLTVL.